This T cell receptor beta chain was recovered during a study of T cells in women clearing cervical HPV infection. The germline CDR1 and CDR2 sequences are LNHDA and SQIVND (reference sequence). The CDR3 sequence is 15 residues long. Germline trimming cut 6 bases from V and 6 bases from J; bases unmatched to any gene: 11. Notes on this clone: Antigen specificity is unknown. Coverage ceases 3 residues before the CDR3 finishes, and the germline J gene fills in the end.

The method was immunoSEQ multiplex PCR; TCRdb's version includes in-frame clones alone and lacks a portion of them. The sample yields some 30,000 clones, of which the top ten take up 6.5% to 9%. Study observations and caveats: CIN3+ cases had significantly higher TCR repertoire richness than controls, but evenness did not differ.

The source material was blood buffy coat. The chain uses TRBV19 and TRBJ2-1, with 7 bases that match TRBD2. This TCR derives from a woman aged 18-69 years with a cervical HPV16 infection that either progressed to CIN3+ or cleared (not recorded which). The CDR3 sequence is CASRWRGSVSNEQFF. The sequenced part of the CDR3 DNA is TGTGCCAGTAGGTGGCGGGGGTCCGTCTCCAATGAG.